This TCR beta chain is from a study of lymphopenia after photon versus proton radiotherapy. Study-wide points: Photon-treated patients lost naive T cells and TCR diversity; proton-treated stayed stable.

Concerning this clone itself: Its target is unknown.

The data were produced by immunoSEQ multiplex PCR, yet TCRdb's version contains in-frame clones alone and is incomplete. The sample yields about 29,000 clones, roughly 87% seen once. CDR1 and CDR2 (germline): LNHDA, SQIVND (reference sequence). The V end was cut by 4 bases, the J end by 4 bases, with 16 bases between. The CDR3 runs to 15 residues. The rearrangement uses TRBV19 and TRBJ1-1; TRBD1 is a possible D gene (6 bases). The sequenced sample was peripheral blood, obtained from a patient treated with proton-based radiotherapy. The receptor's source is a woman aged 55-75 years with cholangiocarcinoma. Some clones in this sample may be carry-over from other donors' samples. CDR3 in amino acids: CASSNTGKYRTEAFF. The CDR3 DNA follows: TGTGCCAGTAGTAACACAGGGAAGTATCGCACTGAAGCTTTCTTT.